This T cell receptor beta chain was identified in a study of T cells in Graves' hyperthyroidism and ophthalmopathy. Study-wide results and caveats: Most expanded thyroid clonotypes above 0.001 recurred in blood.

Researchers amplified the TCR beta CDR3 regions from RNA transcripts. First-round RT-PCR of the TCR CDR3 relied on the HTBI primer set. From the multiplex PCR reads, TCRdb called clonotypes with MiXCR, one entry per CDR3 protein. The sample has hundreds of thousands of distinct CDR3 sequences; about a sixth are singletons. Cells are PBMCs isolated from more than 8.5 ml of fresh blood. In its sample, this clonotype was seen many times. Its specificity is unknown. The ends lost 5 bases at V and 3 bases at J; junction bases unmatched: 8. The CDR3 has 16 residues. The germline gives CDR1 SEHNR, CDR2 FQNEAQ (reference sequence).

The source is a woman aged 18-29 years with Graves' ophthalmopathy. The chain employs TRBV7-9 and TRBJ2-1; 9 nucleotides align to TRBD2. The source material was blood. The chain's CDR3 is CASSPGLATLYNEQFF. CDR3 DNA sequence: TGTGCCAGCAGCCCGGGACTAGCAACTCTCTACAATGAGCAGTTCTTC.